This TCR beta chain was sequenced during a study of cytotoxic CD8 clonotypes in ibrutinib-treated CLL. This clone turned up a few times. Its matching antigen is unknown. Whole-study findings and limits: The clonality went up when patients responded to ibrutinib and dropped back toward baseline at progression.

Clones were sequenced by immunoSEQ multiplex PCR, and TCRdb holds only the in-frame ones, with some missing. Of some 200,000 clones in the sample, about 75% are singletons; the top ten hold 5.9%. Trimming took off 0 bases at V and 6 bases at J, with 2 bases between the two ends. The length of the CDR3 is 11 residues. Germline V gives CDR1 MNHEY, CDR2 SVGAGI. Material: PBMCs, obtained after 12 months of ibrutinib treatment. The source is a human donor with chronic lymphocytic leukemia. The rearrangement links TRBV6-5 to TRBJ1-1; D unclear. The CDR3 is CASSYSSEAFF. The CDR3 nucleotides are TGTGCCAGCAGTTACTCCTCTGAAGCTTTCTTT.